This record looks at one TCR beta chain sequence and its context. Germline lookup yields CDR1 SGHTA and CDR2 FQGNSA. V lost 4 bases, J lost 2 bases, and 10 bases stayed unmatched. CDR3 length equals 16 residues. The data derive from a study of control samples from healthy donors and cancer patients. Only in-frame clones appear in the TCRdb table, and some are missing; sequencing was by immunoSEQ multiplex PCR. Of tens of thousands of clones detected, around 90% appear once; the ten largest clones hold 1.9%. The chain links TRBV7-2 to TRBJ2-7, with 8 positions matching TRBD1. The sample consisted of PBMCs. The sequence came from a woman in her fifties or sixties with head and neck cancer. In DNA form, the CDR3 reads TGTGCCAGCAGCTCGTCACCGGGACAGGTAACCTACGAGCAGTACTTC. Translated: CASSSSPGQVTYEQYF.